This T cell receptor (beta chain) was profiled in a study of T cell repertoires in cytomegalovirus infection. Study-level information: Used in the study were CMV epitopes, some recently identified and HLA-C-restricted, others well-studied and HLA-B-restricted.

Germline-derived CDR1 and CDR2 are MNHEY and SMNVEV (reference sequence). CDR3 size: 13 residues. In regard to this clonotype: What it binds is not known.

TCRdb fed the reads into MiXCR, producing one record per CDR3 protein. The repertoire consists of approximately 500,000 distinct CDR3 sequences, with 30% to 40% occurring once and the leading ten covering 15% to 20%. The J gene is TRBJ2-3, the V gene TRBV27, with D possibly matching TRBD2 (6 bases). This material consisted of cultured PBMCs, taken from culture after CMV antigen stimulation. This TCR derives from a human donor in good health (CMV status not recorded). Some clones in this sample may be carry-over from other donors' samples. The CDR3 DNA reads TGTGTATCGGGAGAGGAGAGCACAGATACGCAGTATTTT. Its protein is CVSGEESTDTQYF.